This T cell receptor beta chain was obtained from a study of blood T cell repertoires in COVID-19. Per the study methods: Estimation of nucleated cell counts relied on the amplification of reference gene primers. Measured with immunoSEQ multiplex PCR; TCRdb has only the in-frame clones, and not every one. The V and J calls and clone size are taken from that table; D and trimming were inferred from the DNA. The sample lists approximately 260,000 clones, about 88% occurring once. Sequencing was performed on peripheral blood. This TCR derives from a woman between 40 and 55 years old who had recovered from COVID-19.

CDR3 sequence (DNA): TGTGCCACCAGCAGAATCAACCTGTTAGGGACAGGGGTTGCAAAGACCCAGTACTTC. It yields the protein CATSRINLLGTGVAKTQYF. The chain links TRBV15 to TRBJ2-5; 10 bases fit TRBD1. This CDR3 has 19 amino acids. Germline V lookup: CDR1 LNHNV, CDR2 YYDKDF (reference sequence). The junction had 18 bases not matched to a gene; V was cut back by 2 bases and J by 6 bases.